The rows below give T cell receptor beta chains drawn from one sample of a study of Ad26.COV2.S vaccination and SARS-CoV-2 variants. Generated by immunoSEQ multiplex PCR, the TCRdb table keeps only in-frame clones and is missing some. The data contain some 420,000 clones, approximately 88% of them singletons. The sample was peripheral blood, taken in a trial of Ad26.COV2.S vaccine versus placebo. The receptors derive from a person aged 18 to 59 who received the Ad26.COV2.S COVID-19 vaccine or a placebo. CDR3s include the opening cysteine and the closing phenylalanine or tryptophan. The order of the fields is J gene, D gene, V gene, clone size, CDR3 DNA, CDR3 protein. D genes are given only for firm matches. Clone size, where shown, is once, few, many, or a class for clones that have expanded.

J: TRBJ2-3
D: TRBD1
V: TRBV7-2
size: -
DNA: TGTGCCATCTCAGGACAGGGGGTTTTTAGCACAGATACGCAGTATTTT
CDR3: CAISGQGVFSTDTQYF

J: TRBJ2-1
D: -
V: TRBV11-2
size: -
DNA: TGTGCCAGCAGCTTCAGACTGACTACCGTGCATGAGCAGTTCTTC
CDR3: CASSFRLTTVHEQFF

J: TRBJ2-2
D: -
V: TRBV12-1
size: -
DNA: TGTGCCAGCAGCTTTCTGGGACTAGCGGGGGCCGGGGAGCTGTTTTTT
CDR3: CASSFLGLAGAGELFF

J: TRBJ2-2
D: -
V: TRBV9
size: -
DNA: TGTGCCAGCAGCGTAGCCCCACGGACCCGGAACACCGGGGAGCTGTTTTTT
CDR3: CASSVAPRTRNTGELFF

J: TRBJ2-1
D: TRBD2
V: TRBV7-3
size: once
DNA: TGTGCCAGCAGCCCCGGACTAGCGGGAAATGAGCAGTTCTTC
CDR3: CASSPGLAGNEQFF

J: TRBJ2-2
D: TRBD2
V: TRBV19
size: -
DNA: TGTGCCAGTAGTAGGACTAGCGGGGCAAACACCGGGGAGCTGTTTTTT
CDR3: CASSRTSGANTGELFF

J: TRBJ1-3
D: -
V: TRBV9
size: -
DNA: TGTGCCAGCAGCGAGGGGGCTGGAAACACCATATATTTT
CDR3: CASSEGAGNTIYF

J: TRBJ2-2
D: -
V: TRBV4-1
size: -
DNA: TGCGCCAGCAGCCAAGAACCACCTCCGGTCGGGGCCGGGGAGCTGTTTTTT
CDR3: CASSQEPPPVGAGELFF

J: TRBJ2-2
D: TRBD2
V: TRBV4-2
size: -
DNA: TGTGCCAGCAGCCAAGACCCTAGCGGGGGGCATAACACCGGGGAGCTGTTTTTT
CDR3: CASSQDPSGGHNTGELFF

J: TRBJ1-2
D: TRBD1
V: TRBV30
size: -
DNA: TGTGCCTGCATCCGGGACAGGGAGTATCTTGGGGGAGGCTACACCTTC
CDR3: CACIRDREYLGGGYTF

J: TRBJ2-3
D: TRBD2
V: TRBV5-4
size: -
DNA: TGTGCCAGCAGAAGCGGGGGAACAGATACGCAGTATTTT
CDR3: CASRSGGTDTQYF

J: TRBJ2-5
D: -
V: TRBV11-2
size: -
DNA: TGTGCCAGCAGCTTAGAGGTAAACCTCCAAGAGACCCAGTACTTC
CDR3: CASSLEVNLQETQYF

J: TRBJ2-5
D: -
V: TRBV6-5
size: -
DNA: TGTGCCAGCGGCAGGGTGGAGACCCAGTACTTC
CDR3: CASGRVETQYF

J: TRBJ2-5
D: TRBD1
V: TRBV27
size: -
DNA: TGTGCCAGCAGCTTACGGACAGGGGTAGGAGAGACCCAGTACTTC
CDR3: CASSLRTGVGETQYF

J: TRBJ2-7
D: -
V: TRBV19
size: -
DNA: TGTGCCAGTAGTATACATCACAGGGCCGGAGGTCTGGGAGAGCAGTACTTC
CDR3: CASSIHHRAGGLGEQYF

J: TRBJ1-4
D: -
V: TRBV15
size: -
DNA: TGTGCCACCAGCAGAGAACTGGGAATATATGGTGAAAAACTGTTTTTT
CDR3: CATSRELGIYGEKLFF

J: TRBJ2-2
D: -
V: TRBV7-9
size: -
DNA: TGTGCCAGCAGCTTAGAGGAGGGGGCGAACACCGGGGAGCTGTTTTTT
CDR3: CASSLEEGANTGELFF

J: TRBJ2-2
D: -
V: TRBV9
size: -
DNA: TGTGCCAGCAGCGTAGCCCCCATCGATACCGGGGAGCTGTTTTTT
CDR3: CASSVAPIDTGELFF

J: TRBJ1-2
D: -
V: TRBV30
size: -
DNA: TGTGCCTGGAGTGTAGGGGGGGATGGCTACACCTTC
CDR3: CAWSVGGDGYTF

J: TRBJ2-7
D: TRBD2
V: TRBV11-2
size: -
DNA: TGTGCCAGCAGCCCCCGGCGGGGGAACGGAAACGAGCAGTACTTC
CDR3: CASSPRRGNGNEQYF

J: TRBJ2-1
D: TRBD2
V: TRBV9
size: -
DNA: TGTGCCAGCAGCGCCCTAGTAGCGGGGGGCGAGTATGAGCAGTTCTTC
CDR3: CASSALVAGGEYEQFF

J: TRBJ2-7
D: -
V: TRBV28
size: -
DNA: TGTGCCAGCAGTTTCCGTGGTGGGGTTTTCACCTACGAGCAGTACTTC
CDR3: CASSFRGGVFTYEQYF

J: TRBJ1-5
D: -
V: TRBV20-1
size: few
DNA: TGCAGTGCTAGTTTGGCTCCGAGCAATCAGCCCCAGCATTTT
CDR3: CSASLAPSNQPQHF

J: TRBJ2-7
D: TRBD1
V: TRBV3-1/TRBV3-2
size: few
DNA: TGTGCCAGCAGCCAAGGGACAGGGGCCTACGAGCAGTACTTC
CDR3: CASSQGTGAYEQYF

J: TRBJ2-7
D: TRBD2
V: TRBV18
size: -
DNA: TGTGCCAGCTCACCGGGACTAGCGGGGGAAGTCAACGAGCAGTACTTC
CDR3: CASSPGLAGEVNEQYF

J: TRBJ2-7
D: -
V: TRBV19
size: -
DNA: TGTGCCAGTAGTTCTCCGTCGGACAAGACCGCCGCGCAGTACTTC
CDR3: CASSSPSDKTAAQYF

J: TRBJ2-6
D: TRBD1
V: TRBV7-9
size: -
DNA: TGTGCCAGCAGCTTAGGGCGGACAGGGGAACTCTCTGGGGCCAACGTCCTGACTTTC
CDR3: CASSLGRTGELSGANVLTF

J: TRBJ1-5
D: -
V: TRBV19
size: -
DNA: TGTGCCAGTAGTATTTCGCAGTATAGCAATCAGCCCCAGCATTTT
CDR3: CASSISQYSNQPQHF